This paragraph reports one T cell receptor beta chain. The genomic DNA of each subset was split evenly across several immunoSEQ plates. Clones were sequenced by immunoSEQ multiplex PCR, and TCRdb holds only the in-frame ones, with some missing. The data show approximately 500,000 clones, about 78% seen once. The data are from a study of shared clonotypes between healthy human individuals. This TCR was recovered from a woman aged 35 to 49 in good health. Some clones in this sample may be carry-over from other donors' samples. Sequencing input: PBMCs.

This CDR3 is CASRGISDTQYF. The CDR3 coding sequence is TGCGCCAGCCGCGGGATTTCAGATACGCAGTATTTT. This chain connects TRBV10-2 to TRBJ2-3, with D perhaps TRBD2 (6 bases). The CDR3 is 12 amino acids. Germline V gives CDR1 WSHSY, CDR2 SAAADI. With 8 bases removed from V and 4 bases from J, the gap between germline ends came to 10 bases.